These T cell receptor beta chains were read from a single sample in a study of graft-versus-host responses after intestinal transplantation. The antigens these receptors bind are not known. Sequencing was performed with immunoSEQ multiplex PCR; in TCRdb, only in-frame clones are kept and a portion is missing. The sample consists of some 120,000 clones, approximately 90% of them appearing once. The specimen was unstimulated CD4+ T cells sorted from spleen or lymph node cells, collected before intestinal transplant. These receptors came from a human donor who received an intestinal transplant. Both conserved end residues are part of each CDR3. The order of the fields is clone size, V gene, D gene, J gene, CDR3 protein, CDR3 DNA. A D gene is named only where the DNA matches it firmly. Clone size, where shown, is once, few, many, or a class for clones that have expanded.

.	TRBV6-1	TRBD1	TRBJ2-2	CASSPDRANTGELFF	TGTGCCAGCAGTCCGGACAGGGCGAACACCGGGGAGCTGTTTTTT
.	TRBV19	.	TRBJ2-2	CASNSPEQGSIGELFF	TGTGCCAGTAATAGCCCCGAACAGGGTAGTATCGGGGAGCTGTTTTTT
once	TRBV21-1	.	TRBJ2-1	CASSKSRRGTSSYNEQFF	TGTGCCAGCAGCAAATCTAGGCGGGGCACCAGCTCCTACAATGAGCAGTTCTTC
.	TRBV5-4	TRBD2	TRBJ2-7	CASSSGLAVRSSYEQYF	TGTGCCAGCAGCTCGGGACTAGCGGTTCGTTCTTCCTACGAGCAGTACTTC
.	TRBV19	.	TRBJ1-4	CASSTRRTSATNEKLFF	TGTGCCAGTAGTACCCGACGGACATCTGCAACTAATGAAAAACTGTTTTTT
once	TRBV5-1	TRBD1	TRBJ1-4	CASSDPGTGLEKLFF	TGCGCCAGCAGCGACCCCGGGACAGGGCTAGAAAAACTGTTTTTT
.	TRBV29-1	.	TRBJ1-2	CSAFDSYGYTF	TGCAGCGCTTTCGACAGTTATGGCTACACCTTC
.	TRBV5-6	.	TRBJ2-7	CASSSPGRSYEQYF	TGTGCCAGCAGCTCGCCAGGCAGATCCTACGAGCAGTACTTC
once	TRBV18	TRBD1	TRBJ1-1	CASSPRGAGTGTEAFF	TGTGCCAGCTCACCACGTGGGGCGGGGACAGGAACTGAAGCTTTCTTT
.	TRBV2	TRBD1	TRBJ1-6	CASSDVQGATLHF	TGTGCCAGCAGTGACGTCCAGGGGGCAACCCTCCACTTT
.	TRBV7-9	.	TRBJ1-1	CASSLSSGGEAFF	TGTGCCAGCAGCTTAAGTTCGGGGGGCGAAGCTTTCTTT
.	TRBV6-1	TRBD2	TRBJ2-1	CASSDPSGYNEQFF	TGTGCCAGCAGTGACCCTAGCGGGTACAATGAGCAGTTCTTC
.	TRBV28	TRBD2	TRBJ2-1	CASKTSGSYNEQFF	TGTGCCAGCAAAACTAGCGGCTCCTACAATGAGCAGTTCTTC
.	TRBV5-1	.	TRBJ1-4	CASSFRTGEKLFF	TGCGCCAGCAGCTTCCGGACGGGGGAAAAACTGTTTTTT
.	TRBV7-9	TRBD2	TRBJ2-7	CASDTGGSSSYEQYF	TGTGCCAGCGACACGGGGGGGAGCAGCTCCTACGAGCAGTACTTC
.	TRBV5-6	TRBD1	TRBJ1-1	CASSLGTGGTEAFF	TGTGCCAGCAGCTTGGGGACAGGGGGCACTGAAGCTTTCTTT
.	TRBV15	.	TRBJ1-4	CATSREGTGDEKLFF	TGTGCCACCAGCAGAGAGGGCACCGGGGATGAAAAACTGTTTTTT
.	TRBV30	.	TRBJ2-3	CAWSVGAKSIHNADTQYF	TGTGCCTGGAGTGTTGGAGCGAAGTCCATTCATAATGCAGATACGCAGTATTTT